The 26 T cell receptor beta chains listed next were all sequenced from one sample in a study of blood T cell repertoires in COVID-19. The data were produced by immunoSEQ multiplex PCR, yet TCRdb's version contains in-frame clones alone and is incomplete. The sample has 100,000 to 150,000 clones; 85% are singletons. Material for sequencing was peripheral blood. These receptors all stem from a woman of 80 years or more with acute or convalescent COVID-19.

This chain links TRBV2 with TRBJ1-2; 10 positions agree with TRBD1. Trimming removed 7 bases from V and 1 base from J; junction bases left unmatched: 3. Germline V CDR1 and CDR2: SNHLY, FYNNEI. The CDR3 is 14 amino acids. The CDR3 loop is CASKDRGSNYGYTF. CDR3 coding DNA: TGTGCCAGCAAGGACAGGGGGAGTAACTATGGCTACACCTTC.

The rearrangement joins TRBV19 to TRBJ2-3; TRBD2 is a possible D gene (6 bases). Germline loops: CDR1 LNHDA, CDR2 SQIVND (reference sequence). With 6 bases removed from V and 5 bases from J, the gap between germline ends came to 12 bases. The CDR3 contains 13 residues. CDR3 protein: CASSPGGGDTQYF. CDR3 bases: TGTGCCAGTAGCCCCGGGGGTGGAGATACGCAGTATTTT.

The chain joins TRBV7-2 to TRBJ1-5; possible D gene TRBD1, 5 bases. Per germline, CDR1 SGHTA and CDR2 FQGNSA. This CDR3 comprises 15 residues. V was shortened by 0 bases and J by 7 bases, with 13 bases between the two germline ends. The CDR3 region is CASSLAAGGSQPQHF. The CDR3 nucleotides are TGTGCCAGCAGCTTAGCGGCCGGGGGAAGCCAGCCCCAGCATTTT.

The CDR3 bases are TGCGCCAGCAGTGACCAGGGCTATGGCTACACCTTC. The encoded protein is CASSDQGYGYTF. This rearrangement joins TRBV10-2 to TRBJ1-2, with a weak D call TRBD1 (5 bases). The CDR3 extends over 12 amino acids. V lost 3 bases and J lost 4, with 6 bases in between. Germline lookup yields CDR1 WSHSY and CDR2 SAAADI.

The V and J genes are TRBV18 and TRBJ2-3, with 8 bases identical to TRBD1. J was trimmed by 5 bases and V by 0 bases; bases with no gene match: 4. The CDR3 contains 15 residues. The germline V gene encodes CDR1 KGHSH and CDR2 LQKENI. Here the CDR3 reads CASSPPGQGQDTQYF. The CDR3, as DNA: TGTGCCAGCTCACCACCTGGACAGGGTCAAGATACGCAGTATTTT. Full variable domain (missing parts from reference TRBV18 and TRBJ2-3): NAGVMQNPRHLVRRRGQEARLRCSPMKGHSHVYWYRQLPEEGLKFMVYLQKENIIDESGMPKERFSAEFPKEGPSILRIQQVVRGDSAAYFCASSPPGQGQDTQYFGPGTRLTVL.

The rearrangement uses TRBV3-1 (or the pseudogene TRBV3-2) and TRBJ1-2; possible D gene TRBD1, 5 bases. Looked up from germline, CDR1 is LGHDT and CDR2 is YNNKEL (reference sequence). V was clipped by 4 bases and J by 4 bases, with 10 bases between them. CDR3 length equals 13 residues. For the CDR3, the DNA is TGTGCCAGCAGCCTAGGCGACAGCTATGGCTACACCTTC. Its translation: CASSLGDSYGYTF.

This chain connects TRBV28 to TRBJ1-2; 7 bases are shared with TRBD1. V was pared by 5 bases and J by 3 bases, with 3 bases of the junction left unmatched. This CDR3 contains 13 residues. Germline V lookup: CDR1 MDHEN, CDR2 SYDVKM. The CDR3 loop reads CASSITGDYGYTF. CDR3 nucleotide sequence: TGTGCCAGCAGTATCACAGGGGACTATGGCTACACCTTC.

The V gene is TRBV11-2, the J gene TRBJ2-1, with 13 bases fitting TRBD2. The junction had 7 bases not matched to a gene; V was cut back by 4 bases and J by 4 bases. Per the germline V gene, CDR1 is SGHAT and CDR2 is FQNNGV. This CDR3 region has 17 residues. CDR3 nucleotide sequence: TGTGCCAGCAGCTCAGGACTAGCGGGGGCCGAATACAATGAGCAGTTCTTC. Protein product: CASSSGLAGAEYNEQFF. The full variable domain, with the rest looked up from reference TRBV11-2 and TRBJ2-1, is EAGVAQSPRYKIIEKRQSVAFWCNPISGHATLYWYQQILGQGPKLLIQFQNNGVVDDSQLPKDRFSAERLKGVDSTLKIQPAKLEDSAVYLCASSSGLAGAEYNEQFFGPGTRLTVL.

The genes are TRBV9 and TRBJ1-4; possible D gene TRBD1, 5 bases. The CDR3 has 17 residues. Germline CDR1 is SGDLS and CDR2 is YYNGEE. Trimming shortened V by 3 bases and J by 2 bases, and 17 bases separated the two germline ends. For the CDR3, the DNA is TGTGCCAGCAGCGGTAGTCTTGGGGACTCGACTAATGAAAAACTGTTTTTT. Its translation is CASSGSLGDSTNEKLFF.

This chain connects TRBV3-1 (or the pseudogene TRBV3-2) to TRBJ2-1; 11 nucleotides match TRBD2. V lost 0 bases and J lost 4; bases outside the gene matches: 5. This CDR3 comprises 17 residues. CDR1 and CDR2 (germline): LGHDT, YNNKEL (reference sequence). In DNA, the CDR3 is TGTGCCAGCAGCCAAGATCTAGCGGGGGGACCATACAATGAGCAGTTCTTC. This encodes CASSQDLAGGPYNEQFF.

J is TRBJ2-7 and V is TRBV6-2 or TRBV6-3; TRBD1 matches 9 bases. This CDR3 spans 15 amino acids. After removal of 4 bases from V and 5 bases from J, the junction contained 9 bases not matched to a gene. Germline V gives CDR1 MNHEY, CDR2 SVGEGT. The CDR3 reads CASSSAGTGSHEQYF. The DNA for the CDR3 is TGTGCCAGCAGTTCCGCGGGGACAGGGTCCCACGAGCAGTACTTC.

V usage is TRBV4-1 and J usage is TRBJ2-2, with a weak D call TRBD1 (6 bases). Germline V gives CDR1 MGHRA, CDR2 YSYEKL. This CDR3 is built from 14 residues. V was pared by 4 bases and J by 1 base, with 7 bases between. CDR3 nucleotides: TGCGCCAGCAGCCTGACAGGGAACACCGGGGAGCTGTTTTTT. It yields the protein CASSLTGNTGELFF.

The V and J genes are TRBV6-1 and TRBJ2-7; weak D call: TRBD1 (7 bases). Germline CDR1 and CDR2: MNHNS and SASEGT. V was pared by 2 bases and J by 3 bases, with 8 bases between. The length of the CDR3 is 13 residues. The CDR3 region is CASSEQGGYEQYV. DNA of the CDR3: TGTGCCAGCAGTGAACAGGGGGGCTACGAGCAGTACGTC.

The genes are TRBV28 and TRBJ2-3, with a possible D match to TRBD1 (7 bases). Germline CDR1 is MDHEN and CDR2 is SYDVKM. V dropped 8 bases and J dropped 0 bases, with 15 bases sitting between them. This CDR3 is built from 15 residues. CDR3 nucleotide sequence: TGTGCCAGCTGGAGGGGGCTTACTAGCACAGATACGCAGTATTTT. This sequence encodes CASWRGLTSTDTQYF.

V is TRBV7-9 and J is TRBJ2-6; 8 bases match TRBD1. The length of the CDR3 is 18 residues. CDR1 and CDR2 from the germline V gene are SEHNR and FQNEAQ (reference sequence). The V segment lost 1 base and the J segment 0 bases; nucleotides outside the gene matches: 5. The CDR3: CASSLGAGGYSGANVLTF. CDR3 in DNA: TGTGCCAGCAGCTTAGGGGCAGGGGGCTACTCTGGGGCCAACGTCCTGACTTTC.

The chain is built from TRBV6-5 and TRBJ1-1; 8 bases match TRBD1. J gave up 7 bases and V 6 bases, and 7 bases lay outside the gene matches. The CDR3 extends over 13 amino acids. CDR1 MNHEY and CDR2 SVGAGI come from the germline V gene. The CDR3 is CASRPRGRDEAFF. CDR3 nucleotides: TGTGCCAGCAGGCCCAGGGGGCGAGATGAAGCTTTCTTT.

V and J are TRBV2 and TRBJ1-1; tentatively, D is TRBD1 (5 bases). CDR1 and CDR2 from the germline V gene are SNHLY and FYNNEI. V lost 8 bases to trimming and J lost 3 bases, with 13 bases between them. This CDR3 is built from 13 residues. CDR3 in amino acids: CASQDLRDTEAFF. The DNA for the CDR3 is TGTGCCAGCCAAGATCTCAGGGACACTGAAGCTTTCTTT.

J is TRBJ1-1 and V is TRBV27, with D maybe TRBD1 (6 bases). Trimming left V 5 bases short and J 2 bases short, with 9 bases between. CDR1 and CDR2 from the germline V gene are MNHEY and SMNVEV (reference sequence). The CDR3 length is 13 residues. CDR3 nucleotides: TGTGCCAGCAGTCACAGGGAAAACACTGAAGCTTTCTTT. Protein sequence: CASSHRENTEAFF.

This rearrangement joins TRBV5-1 to TRBJ2-5; no reliable D call. Germline CDR1 SGHRS, CDR2 YFSETQ. CDR3 length: 13 amino acids. Deletions cut 0 bases from V and 4 bases from J, with 7 bases between. CDR3 nucleotides: TGCGCCAGCAGCTTGGTCCCCTCAGAGACCCAGTACTTC. Its protein product is CASSLVPSETQYF.

This chain uses TRBV15 with TRBJ1-6, with a weak D call TRBD1 (5 bases). The germline V gene encodes CDR1 LNHNV and CDR2 YYDKDF (reference sequence). The length of the CDR3 is 14 residues. V lost 5 bases and J lost 12, with 17 bases in between. CDR3 residues: CATSRQSDSGPLHF. The CDR3 DNA sequence: TGTGCCACCAGCCGACAGTCCGATTCGGGACCCCTCCACTTT.

The rearrangement links TRBV18 to TRBJ1-1; D gene uncertain. V lost 3 bases and J 1 base, leaving 12 bases between the germline ends. The germline V gene has CDR1 KGHSH and CDR2 LQKENI. There are 15 residues in the CDR3. In DNA, the CDR3 is TGTGCCAGCTCACCCCCTTTTGCACAGAACACTGAAGCTTTCTTT. This translates into CASSPPFAQNTEAFF.

The chain links TRBV11-2 to TRBJ1-6; 8 bases align to TRBD1. The CDR3 loop spans 15 amino acids. Germline CDR1 and CDR2: SGHAT and FQNNGV. V dropped 2 bases and J dropped 7; count of bases not matched to a gene: 4. The CDR3 protein is CASSLWRTGNSPLHF. In DNA form, the CDR3 reads TGTGCCAGCAGCTTATGGCGGACAGGGAATTCACCCCTCCACTTT. The entire variable domain, with the rest obtained from reference TRBV11-2 and TRBJ1-6, is as follows: EAGVAQSPRYKIIEKRQSVAFWCNPISGHATLYWYQQILGQGPKLLIQFQNNGVVDDSQLPKDRFSAERLKGVDSTLKIQPAKLEDSAVYLCASSLWRTGNSPLHFGNGTRLTVT.

This chain uses TRBV11-2 with TRBJ1-2, with 7 bases lining up with TRBD1. Germline V CDR1 and CDR2: SGHAT, FQNNGV. V dropped 5 bases and J dropped 4; count of bases not matched to a gene: 10. CDR3 length: 15 amino acids. CDR3 bases: TGTGCCAGCAGCGCAAGACAGGGCCCGGTCTATGGCTACACCTTC. Its translation: CASSARQGPVYGYTF.

The gene calls are TRBV2 and TRBJ1-2; no clear D gene. V lost 3 bases and J 0 bases, leaving 5 bases between the germline ends. The germline gives CDR1 SNHLY, CDR2 FYNNEI. This CDR3 region has 13 residues. CDR3 protein: CASSDIANYGYTF. The CDR3, as DNA: TGTGCCAGCAGTGATATAGCTAACTATGGCTACACCTTC.

The V gene is TRBV5-1, the J gene TRBJ1-3; 8 positions match TRBD1. CDR3 length: 14 amino acids. V was clipped by 3 bases and J by 3 bases; unmatched bases: 2. Germline CDR1 and CDR2: SGHRS and YFSETQ. This CDR3 reads CASSWTGSGNTIYF. The CDR3 DNA sequence: TGCGCCAGCAGCTGGACAGGGAGTGGAAACACCATATATTTT.

This clone was observed a few times. This chain uses TRBV6-5 with TRBJ1-4; 9 bases map to TRBD1. The germline V gene has CDR1 MNHEY and CDR2 SVGAGI. This CDR3 has 14 residues. The J segment lost 7 bases and the V segment lost 5 bases, leaving 5 bases of the junction unmatched. CDR3 in amino acids: CASSQQGAGEKLFF. The CDR3 DNA reads as TGTGCCAGCAGTCAACAGGGGGCTGGTGAAAAACTGTTTTTT.